This section outlines one T cell receptor (beta chain) sequence together with its context. The data stem from a study of T cell changes during pregnancy in multiple sclerosis. Profiled with immunoSEQ multiplex PCR; TCRdb holds only in-frame clones, not every one. The data hold tens of thousands of clones, with 92% observed a single time. V was cut by 6 bases and J by 4 bases, with 22 bases left in between. Germline CDR1 and CDR2: MDHEN and SYDVKM. The CDR3 covers 16 residues. This receptor was identified in a female donor in good health, enrolled as a control in a pregnancy study. This rearrangement joins TRBV28 to TRBJ2-7; maybe TRBD1 (8 bases). The specimen was peripheral blood, collected in the second trimester of pregnancy. CDR3 amino acids: CASSPLGQGGEYEQYF. As DNA, the CDR3 is TGTGCCAGCAGCCCCCTTGGACAGGGAGGGGAATACGAGCAGTACTTC.